This T cell receptor beta chain was obtained from a study of blood T cell repertoires in COVID-19. At the level of the study: PBMCs, B-cell-depleted T cells, or T cells provided the cDNA or gDNA that made up the material.

This CDR3 contains 14 residues. Germline CDR1 is SGHNT and CDR2 is YYREEE (reference sequence). Trimming stripped 4 bases from V and 5 bases from J, with 15 bases between. This table comes from immunoSEQ multiplex PCR, and its TCRdb copy is limited to in-frame clones, with some not included. The sample includes some 200,000 clones, around nine tenths of them seen just once. V is TRBV5-4 and J is TRBJ2-5, with D perhaps matching TRBD1 (7 bases). This TCR was recovered from a man aged 40-49 years with active or convalescent COVID-19. Sequenced material: peripheral blood. Written as DNA, the CDR3 is TGTGCCAGCAGCCCTCCCAGGGGGAGGGAGACCCAGTACTTC. Translation gives CASSPPRGRETQYF.